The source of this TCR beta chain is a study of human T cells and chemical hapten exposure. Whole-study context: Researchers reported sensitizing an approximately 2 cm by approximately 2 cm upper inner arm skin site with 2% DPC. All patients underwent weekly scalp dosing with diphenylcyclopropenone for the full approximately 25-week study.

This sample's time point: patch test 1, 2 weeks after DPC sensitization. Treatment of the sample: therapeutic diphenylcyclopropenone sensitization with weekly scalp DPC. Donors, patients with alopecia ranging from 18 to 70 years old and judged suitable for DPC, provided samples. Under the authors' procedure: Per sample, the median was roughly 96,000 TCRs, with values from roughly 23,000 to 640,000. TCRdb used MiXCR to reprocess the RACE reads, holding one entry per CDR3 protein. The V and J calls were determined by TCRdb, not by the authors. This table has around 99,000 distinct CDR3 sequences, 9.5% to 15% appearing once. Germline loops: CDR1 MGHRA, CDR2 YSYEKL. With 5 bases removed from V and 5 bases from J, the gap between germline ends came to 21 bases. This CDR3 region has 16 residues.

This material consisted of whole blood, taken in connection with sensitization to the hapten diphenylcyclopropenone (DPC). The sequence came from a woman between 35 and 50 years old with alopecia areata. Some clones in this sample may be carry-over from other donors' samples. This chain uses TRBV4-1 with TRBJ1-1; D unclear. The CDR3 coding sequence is TGCGCCAGCAGCGAAGCGACCCTACGGCTTTGGACTGAAGCTTTCTTT. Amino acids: CASSEATLRLWTEAFF.